The following is a T cell receptor beta chain sequence with its context. The protocol was immunoSEQ multiplex PCR, while the TCRdb copy is restricted to in-frame clones and leaves out a portion. The data show roughly 200,000 clones, about 80% seen once. The sample comes from a study of cytomegalovirus exposure and HLA in healthy donors. There are 14 residues in the CDR3. CDR1 MDHEN and CDR2 SYDVKM come from the germline V gene. The germline V and J ends were trimmed by 3 bases and 2 bases, with 11 bases remaining between them. Sequencing was performed on PBMCs. The sequence came from a woman aged 18-30 years in good health and CMV-seropositive. The gene calls are TRBV28 and TRBJ2-7; D ambiguous. The CDR3 sequence is CASSFGRPPYEQYF. The CDR3 bases are TGTGCCAGCAGTTTCGGCAGGCCACCCTACGAGCAGTACTTC.